These 5 T cell receptor beta chains were sequenced from one sample in a study of T cell changes during pregnancy in multiple sclerosis. Method: immunoSEQ multiplex PCR; TCRdb's copy keeps in-frame clones and lacks some. The sample consists of 35,000 to 45,000 clones, 91% of them appearing once. This specimen consisted of CD4+ T cells from peripheral blood mononuclear cells, obtained after pregnancy. The receptor set was obtained from a female donor in good health, enrolled as a control in a pregnancy study.

This clone is a singleton in its sample. The CDR3 nucleotides are TGTGCCAGCAGCAATGGGGACTCGCGGTCAGATACGCAGTATTTT. Its translation is CASSNGDSRSDTQYF. This chain uses TRBV7-9 with TRBJ2-3, with D perhaps TRBD2 (6 bases). This CDR3 contains 15 residues. V was pared by 5 bases and J by 4 bases, with 16 bases between. The germline CDR1 and CDR2 sequences are SEHNR and FQNEAQ (reference sequence).

The chain carries TRBV19 and TRBJ1-1; no clear D. In germline, CDR1 is LNHDA, CDR2 SQIVND (reference sequence). Trimming left V 2 bases short and J 6 bases short, with 19 bases between. The length of the CDR3 is 16 residues. CDR3 region: CASSISPPSGNPEAFF. The DNA for the CDR3 is TGTGCCAGTAGTATATCCCCCCCTTCGGGTAATCCTGAAGCTTTCTTT.

The chain employs TRBV7-2 and TRBJ2-1; TRBD2 matches at 8 bases. Trimming took 5 bases from V and 8 from J; bases not matched to a gene: 11. The germline V gene has CDR1 SGHTA and CDR2 FQGNSA. This CDR3 has 15 residues. In DNA form, the CDR3 reads TGTGCCAGCAGCGCCACAACCGGGACTAGTTATGAGCAGTTCTTC. Its protein is CASSATTGTSYEQFF.

The genes are TRBV7-2 and TRBJ2-3; D is perhaps TRBD2 (5 bases). CDR1 SGHTA and CDR2 FQGNSA come from the germline V gene. The CDR3 spans 14 residues. V was shortened by 0 bases and J by 1 base, with 5 bases between the two germline ends. The CDR3 sequence: CASSLASGTDTQYF. The DNA for the CDR3 is TGTGCCAGCAGCTTAGCTAGCGGCACAGATACGCAGTATTTT. The full variable domain, its missing parts supplied by reference TRBV7-2 and TRBJ2-3, is GAGVSQSPSNKVTEKGKDVELRCDPISGHTALYWYRQSLGQGLEFLIYFQGNSAPDKSGLPSDRFSAERTGGSVSTLTIQRTQQEDSAVYLCASSLASGTDTQYFGPGTRLTVL.

This chain connects TRBV21-1 to TRBJ1-5; TRBD1 was called by the table and not checked on the DNA. TRBV21-1 is described as a pseudogene. The CDR3 totals 15 residues. The CDR3 here is CASSPWGTEYQPQHF. CDR3 sequence (DNA): TGTGCCAGCAGCCCCTGGGGGACAGAATATCAGCCCCAGCATTTT.